This paragraph covers one TCR beta chain sequence. The CDR3 has 15 amino acids. Per germline, CDR1 MDHEN and CDR2 SYDVKM. Trimming cost V 1 base and J 4 bases; bases outside gene matches: 5. Both TRBC1 and TRBC2 were covered by a beta constant-region primer of two equimolar oligonucleotides. Four rounds of PCR amplified the ligated cDNA using nested alpha and beta constant-region primers plus SP2. Each CDR3 protein gets one entry after TCRdb re-called the UMI-ligation and nested PCR reads with MiXCR. The table lists about 120,000 distinct CDR3 sequences, around a third of them singletons. The data originate from a study of naive and memory T cell subsets.

The source of this sequence is a human donor in good health. The specimen was central memory CD4+ T cells from blood. V gene TRBV28 combines with J gene TRBJ1-1, with 8 bases identical to TRBD1. CDR3 DNA sequence: TGTGCCAGCAGTTTATCCAACAGGGGGGTCACTGAAGCTTTCTTT. It yields the protein CASSLSNRGVTEAFF.